This T cell receptor beta chain was captured in a study of T cell responses to AZD1222 COVID-19 vaccine. Whole-study findings and limits: Just a handful of AZD1222 recipients were seropositive at baseline. Spike-wide coverage was observed for vaccine-associated CD4 TCRs, with dominant responses at 160-218 and 743-854. A mostly white British donor set with more females was recruited, and clonal diversity was possibly underestimated.

Libraries were prepared by immunoSEQ multiplex PCR; TCRdb keeps only in-frame clonotypes and omits some of them. The listing records over 120,000 clones. J gave up 3 bases and V 6 bases, and 2 bases lay outside the gene matches. The CDR3 consists of 13 residues. As for this clone: Its antigen remains unidentified.

The V and J genes are TRBV12-3 or TRBV12-4 and TRBJ2-7; 10 bases align to TRBD1. Sequenced material: peripheral blood. The sequence was obtained from an adult in good health. CDR3 region: CASSGQGGYEQYF. The CDR3, as DNA: TGTGCCAGCAGCGGACAGGGGGGCTACGAGCAGTACTTC.